Listed below are T cell receptor beta chains from one sample, sequenced in a study of siplizumab effects on memory and regulatory T cells. The protocol was immunoSEQ multiplex PCR, while the TCRdb copy is restricted to in-frame clones and leaves out a portion. The data contain approximately 94,000 clones, around 97% of them seen just once; the ten biggest clones take up less than 0.035%. The sample taken for sequencing was naive CD4+ T cells sorted from blood. The origin of the receptors is a human donor in good health. Each CDR3 is given with its conserved first and last residue. D genes are given only for firm matches. Clone size is not always given. Where it is, it says once, few, many or a class for expanded clones.

TRBV7-2,.,.,TRBJ2-1,TGTGCCAGCAGCTTAGGGCTGCAGTATAGCTCCTACAATGAGCAGTTCTTC,CASSLGLQYSSYNEQFF
TRBV10-3,.,TRBD1,TRBJ2-7,TGTGCCATCAGTGAGAACAGGGGGCAAGTGTCCTACGAGCAGTACTTC,CAISENRGQVSYEQYF
TRBV7-3,.,TRBD2,TRBJ2-3,TGTGCCAGCAGCTTAATGGGACTAGCGGGGGGAATCTCAGATACGCAGTATTTT,CASSLMGLAGGISDTQYF
TRBV29-1,.,.,TRBJ2-3,TGCAGCGTCACTAGTAGAAGCACAGATACGCAGTATTTT,CSVTSRSTDTQYF
TRBV19,.,.,TRBJ1-4,TGTGCCAGTAGTTTTGGGGGGGAGTTTGAAAAACTGTTTTTT,CASSFGGEFEKLFF
TRBV19,.,.,TRBJ1-4,TGTGCCAGTAGTATCGGACAGTTTAATGAAAAACTGTTTTTT,CASSIGQFNEKLFF
TRBV30,.,TRBD2,TRBJ2-3,TGTGCCTGGAGTGCTAGCGGGGGTACAGATACGCAGTATTTT,CAWSASGGTDTQYF
TRBV2,.,.,TRBJ2-5,TGTGCCAGCAGGCCCATGGGGACCCAGTACTTC,CASRPMGTQYF
TRBV9,.,.,TRBJ1-2,TGTGCCAGCAGCGTAGCGACAGGTACTAGCTATGGCTACACCTTC,CASSVATGTSYGYTF
TRBV18,.,.,TRBJ1-4,TGTGCCAGCTCACCCAGTCGCGGTGAAAAACTGTTTTTT,CASSPSRGEKLFF
TRBV19,.,.,TRBJ2-4,TGTGCCAGTAGTCTATCAGGGGACATTCAGTACTTC,CASSLSGDIQYF
TRBV14,.,TRBD1,TRBJ1-5,TGTGCCAGCAGCCAACCACCGGACAGGGGAAGGGTCCGATGCAATCAGCCCCAGCATTTT,CASSQPPDRGRVRCNQPQHF
TRBV27,.,.,TRBJ1-2,TGTGCCAGCAGCTCCCTACGGGCCTCTTACTATGGCTACACCTTC,CASSSLRASYYGYTF
TRBV6-5,.,TRBD2,TRBJ2-7,TGTGCCAGCAGTCGACTAGCGGGGGCCTACGAGCAGTACTTC,CASSRLAGAYEQYF
TRBV6-1,.,TRBD1,TRBJ2-5,TGTGCCAGCGGTGAAGGACAGGGGGCGGGTGAAGAGACCCAGTACTTC,CASGEGQGAGEETQYF
TRBV9,.,.,TRBJ2-2,TGTGCCAGCAGCGTAGTGGGCGATCCCGGGGAGCTGTTTTTT,CASSVVGDPGELFF
TRBV18,.,.,TRBJ2-1,TGTGCCAGCTCAGGAAACGTGGACAATGAGCAGTTCTTC,CASSGNVDNEQFF
TRBV4-1,.,.,TRBJ1-4,TGCGCCAGCAGACTGCAGGGTGGGACTAATGAAAAACTGTTTTTT,CASRLQGGTNEKLFF
TRBV7-2,once,.,TRBJ2-7,TGTGCCAGCAGCTTAAGGGGACCCTTCGAGCAGTACTTC,CASSLRGPFEQYF
TRBV9,.,.,TRBJ1-6,TGTGCCAGCAGCGTAGCGGCCCAGCAGGCTGGGAATTCACCCCTCCACTTT,CASSVAAQQAGNSPLHF
TRBV9,.,TRBD1,TRBJ2-3,TGTGCCAGCAGCGAGGGACAGATTAACACAGATACGCAGTATTTT,CASSEGQINTDTQYF